The 22 T cell receptor beta chains presented below share a single source sample, sequenced in a study of beta chain features in type 1 diabetes. The study's findings and limits: People with Type 1 diabetes carried modestly yet significantly shorter TCRB CDR3s in all four CD4+ subsets.

The antigens of these receptors remain unknown. The study reverse transcribed the entire isolated RNA, so it sequenced expressed TCRB transcripts. Using immunoSEQ multiplex PCR, the repertoire was profiled, and TCRdb retains in-frame clones only, with some absent. The data contain a few hundred thousand clones, roughly 13% of them seen just once; the ten biggest clones take up 0.015%. The specimen sequenced was naive CD4+ T cells from blood. The receptors here all came from a woman younger than 35 with type 1 diabetes.

The chain joins TRBV30 to TRBJ1-1; D not certain. This CDR3 is built from 13 residues. Germline V gene lookup returns CDR1 GTSNPN and CDR2 SVGIG (reference sequence). The V and J ends lost 3 bases and 1 base respectively, with 9 bases between them. CDR3 sequence: CAWRQSRNTEAFF. In DNA, the CDR3 is TGTGCCTGGAGACAGTCGAGGAACACTGAAGCTTTCTTT.

This clone has a handful of counts. The rearrangement joins TRBV18 to TRBJ1-1, with no clear D. The CDR3 sequence is 14 residues long. The germline V gene has CDR1 KGHSH and CDR2 LQKENI. The V and J ends lost 4 bases and 3 bases respectively, with 12 bases between them. The CDR3, as DNA: TGTGCCAGCTCACTGCGGAGGGTAGACACTGAAGCTTTCTTT. Amino acid sequence: CASSLRRVDTEAFF.

This clone appeared a few times. This chain uses TRBV21-1 with TRBJ2-7; the listed D gene, TRBD1, was not tested against the DNA. TRBV21-1 is given as a pseudogene. This CDR3 has 14 amino acids. The CDR3 sequence: CASIVDRVPYEQYV. The CDR3 DNA is TGTGCCAGCATCGTAGACAGGGTACCCTACGAGCAGTACGTC.

This clone was seen a handful of times. CDR3 nucleotides: TGTGCCAGCAGTCCGACAGGGGCCACAGATACGCAGTATTTT. Translation: CASSPTGATDTQYF. The rearrangement links TRBV2 to TRBJ2-3; 8 nucleotides line up with TRBD1. The CDR3 covers 14 residues. Losses at the gene ends were 5 bases for V and 2 bases for J; bases not matched to a gene: 3. The germline CDR1 and CDR2 sequences are SNHLY and FYNNEI.

The chain couples TRBV19 to TRBJ1-2; possible D gene TRBD1, 5 bases. Trimming left V 5 bases short and J 3 bases short, with 13 bases between. The CDR3 contains 14 residues. Per the germline V gene, CDR1 is LNHDA and CDR2 is SQIVND (reference sequence). The CDR3 region has the DNA TGTGCCAGTAGTGGGTGGGGCGCGGACTATGGCTACACCTTC. Translated: CASSGWGADYGYTF. The full variable domain, with the rest looked up from reference TRBV19 and TRBJ1-2, is DGGITQSPKYLFRKEGQNVTLSCEQNLNHDAMYWYRQDPGQGLRLIYYSQIVNDFQKGDIAEGYSVSREKKESFPLTVTSAQKNPTAFYLCASSGWGADYGYTFGSGTRLTVV.

This clone occurred a few times. The chain links TRBV9 to TRBJ2-2; D gene uncertain. Germline CDR1 SGDLS, CDR2 YYNGEE. Trimming stripped 2 bases from V and 1 base from J, with 3 bases between. The CDR3 spans 13 residues. CDR3 sequence (DNA): TGTGCCAGCAGCGTCGGGAACACCGGGGAGCTGTTTTTT. This encodes CASSVGNTGELFF.

The table lists this clone with a few counts. The V call is TRBV5-1, the J call TRBJ2-7, with 10 positions matching TRBD1. The V gene end was trimmed by 0 bases and the J gene end by 4 bases; junction bases not matched to a gene: 4. The V gene's germline CDR1 is SGHRS and CDR2 YFSETQ. The CDR3 sequence is 15 residues long. CDR3 nucleotide sequence: TGCGCCAGCAGCTTGGCGGCGGGACAGGGGTACGAGCAGTACTTC. Protein product: CASSLAAGQGYEQYF.

The chain employs TRBV28 and TRBJ2-2, with TRBD2 matching 11 bases. The J segment lost 4 bases and the V segment lost 11 bases, leaving 9 bases of the junction unmatched. Germline V lookup: CDR1 MDHEN, CDR2 SYDVKM. The CDR3 is made up of 15 amino acids. CDR3 in amino acids: CAGSSGRVGTGELFF. The CDR3 DNA reads as TGTGCCGGAAGTAGCGGGAGGGTCGGCACCGGGGAGCTGTTTTTT.

This clone occurred a few times. CDR3 nucleotides: TGTGCCTGGAGTCAAGTACTTAATGAAAAACTGTTTTTT. This encodes CAWSQVLNEKLFF. This sequence joins TRBV30 and TRBJ1-4; D is undetermined. CDR3 length: 13 residues. Germline values: CDR1 GTSNPN, CDR2 SVGIG (reference sequence). V gave up 2 bases and J gave up 4 bases, with 8 bases separating them.

The V gene is TRBV6-5, the J gene TRBJ2-3; 10 nucleotides line up with TRBD2. Germline V CDR1 and CDR2: MNHEY, SVGAGI. Trimming took 2 bases from V and 4 from J; bases not matched to a gene: 6. CDR3 size: 16 residues. CDR3: CASSYRSGRPSDTQYF. Here the CDR3 DNA reads TGTGCCAGCAGTTACCGTAGCGGGAGGCCATCAGATACGCAGTATTTT.

This sequence joins TRBV29-1 and TRBJ2-2; D may be TRBD1 (5 bases). Trimming pared 7 bases from V and 1 base from J, leaving 7 bases between. CDR1 and CDR2 from the germline V gene are SQVTM and ANQGSEA. This CDR3 is 12 amino acids long. CDR3 nucleotide sequence: TGCAGCGGAACAGGGAACACCGGGGAGCTGTTTTTT. This translates into CSGTGNTGELFF.

This clone was picked up a small number of times. This chain connects TRBV30 to TRBJ2-1; 11 bases map to TRBD2. Per the germline V gene, CDR1 is GTSNPN and CDR2 is SVGIG (reference sequence). The CDR3 is 15 residues long. J was trimmed by 9 bases and V by 1 base; bases with no gene match: 8. CDR3 bases: TGTGCCTGGAGTGAAGTAGCGGGAGGGCTGGGTGAGCAGTTCTTC. It codes for CAWSEVAGGLGEQFF.

The chain uses TRBV28 and TRBJ1-1, with a weak D call TRBD1 (6 bases). Trimming stripped 7 bases from V and 1 base from J, with 16 bases between. The CDR3 spans 15 residues. Germline V gene data show CDR1 as MDHEN and CDR2 as SYDVKM. In DNA, the CDR3 is TGTGCCAGCAACCTGGGGGGGGCAGGGAACACTGAAGCTTTCTTT. Translating it yields CASNLGGAGNTEAFF.

V gene TRBV28 combines with J gene TRBJ2-7; 7 bases match TRBD2. CDR3 size: 16 residues. The ends lost 6 bases at V and 1 base at J; junction bases unmatched: 12. CDR1 MDHEN and CDR2 SYDVKM come from the germline V gene. CDR3 region: CASRGLSGLSSYEQYF. In DNA, the CDR3 is TGTGCCAGCAGGGGACTTAGCGGGCTATCTTCCTACGAGCAGTACTTC.

The chain links TRBV28 to TRBJ1-2, with 9 bases that match TRBD1. The CDR3 consists of 16 residues. Germline assignment: CDR1 MDHEN and CDR2 SYDVKM. Trimming at V came to 5 bases and at J to 6 bases, leaving 13 bases not matched to a gene. CDR3 residues: CASSPGGRQGVNGYTF. The CDR3 DNA reads TGTGCCAGCAGTCCCGGGGGCCGACAGGGGGTGAATGGCTACACCTTC.

The gene calls are TRBV5-6 and TRBJ2-3, with D possibly TRBD1 on 6 matching bases. The germline CDR1 and CDR2 sequences are SGHDT and YYEEEE. V lost 4 bases and J lost 0, with 18 bases in between. CDR3 length: 17 amino acids. The CDR3 sequence: CASSIRDNPASTDTQYF. DNA of the CDR3: TGTGCCAGCAGCATACGGGACAACCCGGCTAGCACAGATACGCAGTATTTT.

This clone was counted a few times. V and J are TRBV7-3 and TRBJ2-7, with D perhaps matching TRBD2 (6 bases). Germline assignment: CDR1 SGHTA and CDR2 FQGTGA. This CDR3 region has 13 residues. Trimming took 2 bases from V and 7 from J, leaving 12 bases between them. CDR3 sequence reads: CASSLGTGREQYF. Here the CDR3 DNA reads TGTGCCAGCAGCTTAGGGACGGGGAGGGAGCAGTACTTC.

J is TRBJ1-1 and V is TRBV18, with 7 bases matching TRBD1. CDR3 length equals 16 residues. With 1 base clipped from V and 2 bases from J, the junction kept 7 bases outside the gene matches. Germline values: CDR1 KGHSH, CDR2 LQKENI. CDR3 protein: CASSPRRDRGNTEAFF. CDR3 DNA: TGTGCCAGCTCACCACGGCGGGACAGAGGAAACACTGAAGCTTTCTTT.

This clone was observed a handful of times. Other DNA sequences in this sample translate to the same CDR3. V gene TRBV7-2 combines with J gene TRBJ2-1, with D tentatively TRBD2 (6 bases). Germline V lookup: CDR1 SGHTA, CDR2 FQGNSA. This CDR3 has 15 residues. Trimming took 0 bases from V and 4 from J, leaving 10 bases between them. For the CDR3, the DNA is TGTGCCAGCAGCTTAGCTTCCGGGACTTACAATGAGCAGTTCTTC. Protein sequence: CASSLASGTYNEQFF.

In this sample, this clone turned up a few times. The rearrangement uses TRBV4-3 and TRBJ2-3, with no clear D. V was cut by 2 bases and J by 3 bases, with 6 bases left in between. The CDR3 is made up of 13 amino acids. Germline values: CDR1 LGHNA, CDR2 YSLEER. CDR3 sequence reads: CASSQHGTDTQYF. In DNA, the CDR3 is TGCGCCAGCAGCCAACACGGGACAGATACGCAGTATTTT.

This clone was found a few times. The chain links TRBV18 to TRBJ2-7, with a tentative D call TRBD1 (6 bases). Between the trimmed V and J ends, which lost 4 bases and 7 bases, there was a span of 17 bases. The CDR3 is 14 amino acids. Germline V gene lookup returns CDR1 KGHSH and CDR2 LQKENI. CDR3 sequence (DNA): TGTGCCAGCTCACACGAACAGGGAACTTGGGAGCAGTACTTC. This sequence encodes CASSHEQGTWEQYF.

The chain recombines TRBV5-4 with TRBJ2-5, with D possibly TRBD2 on 6 matching bases. Trimming removed 6 bases from V and 5 bases from J, with 14 bases in between. Looked up from germline, CDR1 is SGHNT and CDR2 is YYREEE (reference sequence). The CDR3 is 13 residues long. Written as DNA, the CDR3 is TGTGCCAGCACTAAAGGTCGGGGGGAGACCCAGTACTTC. This translates into CASTKGRGETQYF.